A selection of T cell receptor beta chains follows, all from one sample in a study of blood T cell repertoires in COVID-19. TCRdb's table, derived via immunoSEQ multiplex PCR, lists solely in-frame clones and lacks some. The data hold about 170,000 clones, with 65% to 80% observed a single time. What was sequenced was PBMCs or T cells enriched from blood (not recorded which). These receptors were collected from a woman aged 70-85 years in a cohort exposed to, infected with or recovered from COVID-19 (not recorded which). Each CDR3 is given without its conserved first and last residue. Fields, in order: V gene, J gene, CDR3 protein.

TRBV12-5,TRBJ2-7,ASGFFSPPGFLYEQY
TRBV29-1,TRBJ2-1,SVVGRGNYNEQF
TRBV15,TRBJ2-7,ATSRETGRGTYEQY
TRBV30,TRBJ2-7,AWSYQGGEQY
TRBV6-5,TRBJ1-6,ASSSQGIIYSPLH
TRBV7-9,TRBJ1-5,ASSLSVAGGGQPQH
TRBV19,TRBJ1-1,ASSDRTNTEAF
TRBV11-3,TRBJ2-7,ASSLGTGSRQY
TRBV7-9,TRBJ2-5,ASSLRGSQYQETQY
TRBV5-1,TRBJ2-3,ASSLDLSTGDTQY
TRBV19,TRBJ2-7,ASSIWGQGRREQY
TRBV5-4,TRBJ2-1,ASSGSSSGSLYEQF
TRBV29-1,TRBJ1-2,SVAGLAVGYT
TRBV4-2,TRBJ2-5,ASSQEDSTAQVWTQY
TRBV3-1/TRBV3-2,TRBJ2-5,ASSLAGLAGKETQY
TRBV6-6,TRBJ1-1,ASSPPTGVNTEAF
TRBV6-5,TRBJ2-1,ASRAFLSYNEQF
TRBV12-3/TRBV12-4,TRBJ2-1,ASSRESYNEQF
TRBV28,TRBJ1-4,ASWQSQGGGVEKLF
TRBV11-1,TRBJ2-3,ASSFLPTGGTDTQY
TRBV6-5,TRBJ1-1,ASRTQGDTEAF
TRBV12-5,TRBJ1-1,ASGPGGSEAF
TRBV19,TRBJ1-6,ASSPTGHNSPLH
TRBV6-5,TRBJ2-2,ASSRQNTGELF
TRBV7-2,TRBJ2-6,ASSLRQHSGANVLT
TRBV6-6,TRBJ1-3,ASSYSGGAGNTIY
TRBV4-1,TRBJ1-2,ASSQEPANYGYT